The clone carrying this TCR beta chain appeared a few times. Antigen unknown. Sequencing was preceded by expansion of antigen-specific CD4+ T cells with viral peptide pools in the ViraFEST assay. The culture ran for 10 days, and then CD4+ T cells were isolated. As their vaccination, participants received two doses of either BNT162b2 or mRNA-1273. The entry originates in a study of vaccination effects on CD4 cells after COVID-19. Study results and caveats: Within healthy vaccinees, only 1 of 255 vaccine-induced clones displayed cross-reactivity with common cold coronaviruses.

TCRdb keeps only in-frame clones here, not all; method: immunoSEQ multiplex PCR. Among approximately 30,000 clones listed, roughly 78% were seen once. Here the sequenced sample was CD4+ T cells from PBMCs cultured with HCoV-NL63 spike peptides, taken after COVID-19 vaccination. The clonotype originates from a human donor who received a COVID-19 vaccine. Some clones in this sample may be carry-over from other donors' samples.

This CDR3 is CASRISSGNTIYF. CDR3 sequence (DNA): TGTGCCAGCAGGATTAGCTCTGGAAACACCATATATTTT. The chain links TRBV11-2 to TRBJ1-3, with D uncertain. From germline, CDR1 is SGHAT and CDR2 FQNNGV. The V and J ends lost 6 bases and 0 bases respectively, with 6 bases between them. CDR3 size: 13 residues.